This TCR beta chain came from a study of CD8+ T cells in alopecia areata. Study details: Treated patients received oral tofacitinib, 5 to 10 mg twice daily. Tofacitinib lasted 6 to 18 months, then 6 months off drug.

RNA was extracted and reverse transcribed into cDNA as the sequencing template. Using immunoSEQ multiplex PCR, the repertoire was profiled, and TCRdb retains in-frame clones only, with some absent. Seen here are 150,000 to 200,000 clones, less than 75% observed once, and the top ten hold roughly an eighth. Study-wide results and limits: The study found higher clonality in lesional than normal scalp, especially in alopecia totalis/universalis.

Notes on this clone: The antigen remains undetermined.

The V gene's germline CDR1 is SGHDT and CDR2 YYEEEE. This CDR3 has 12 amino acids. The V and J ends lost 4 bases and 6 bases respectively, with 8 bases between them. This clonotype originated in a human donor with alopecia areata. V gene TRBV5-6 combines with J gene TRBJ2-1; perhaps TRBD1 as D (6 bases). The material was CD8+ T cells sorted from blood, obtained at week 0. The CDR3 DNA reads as TGTGCCAGCAGCCGAGGGGGCAATGAGCAGTTCTTC. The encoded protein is CASSRGGNEQFF. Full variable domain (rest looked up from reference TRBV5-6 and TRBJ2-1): DAGVTQSPTHLIKTRGQQVTLRCSPKSGHDTVSWYQQALGQGPQFIFQYYEEEERQRGNFPDRFSGHQFPNYSSELNVNALLLGDSALYLCASSRGGNEQFFGPGTRLTVL.